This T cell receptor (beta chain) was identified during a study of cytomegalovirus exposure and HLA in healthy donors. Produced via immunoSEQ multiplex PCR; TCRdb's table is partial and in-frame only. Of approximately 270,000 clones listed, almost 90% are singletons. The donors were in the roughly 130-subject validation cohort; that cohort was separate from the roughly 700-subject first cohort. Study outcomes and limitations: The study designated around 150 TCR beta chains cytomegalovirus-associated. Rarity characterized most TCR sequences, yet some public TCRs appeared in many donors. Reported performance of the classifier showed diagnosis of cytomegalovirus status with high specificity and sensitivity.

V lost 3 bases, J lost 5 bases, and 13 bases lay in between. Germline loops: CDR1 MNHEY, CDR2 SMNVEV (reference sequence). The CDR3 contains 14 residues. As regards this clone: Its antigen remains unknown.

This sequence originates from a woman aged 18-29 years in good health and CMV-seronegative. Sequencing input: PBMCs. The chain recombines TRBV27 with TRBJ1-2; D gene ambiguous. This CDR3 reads CASSLRPVVYGYTF. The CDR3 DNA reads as TGTGCCAGCAGTTTGAGGCCAGTAGTATATGGCTACACCTTC.